The 24 T cell receptor beta chains in this list originate from one sample, sequenced in a study of T cells after yellow fever vaccination. TCRdb fed the 5' RACE reads into MiXCR, producing one record per CDR3 protein. The repertoire holds hundreds of thousands of distinct CDR3 sequences, with under 20% as singletons. The material was PBMCs, obtained before the yellow fever booster vaccination. These receptors were collected from a man between 18 and 29 years old who received the YFV17D yellow fever vaccine.

The chain links TRBV10-3 to TRBJ1-2; TRBD1 is a possible D gene (5 bases). Germline CDR1 reads ENHRY; CDR2 reads SYGVKD. Trimming removed 0 bases at V and 8 bases at J, with 13 bases between. CDR3 length: 14 residues. CDR3 sequence (DNA): TGTGCCATCAGTGAGTCCGGCAGGGTTGAAGGCTACACCTTC. The encoded protein is CAISESGRVEGYTF.

The chain carries TRBV6-2 or TRBV6-3 and TRBJ2-5; D is undetermined. CDR1 is MNHEY and CDR2 is SVGEGT in the germline V gene. V gave up 7 bases and J gave up 4 bases, with 13 bases separating them. The CDR3 consists of 13 residues. The CDR3 is CASKPRQTETQYF. The CDR3 DNA reads as TGTGCCAGCAAACCGCGGCAGACAGAGACCCAGTACTTC.

The CDR3 spells CASSLGQGYETQYF. The CDR3 DNA is TGTGCCAGTAGTCTAGGACAGGGATACGAGACCCAGTACTTC. The rearrangement joins TRBV19 to TRBJ2-5; 8 bases are shared with TRBD1. The length of the CDR3 is 14 residues. The germline CDR1 and CDR2 sequences are LNHDA and SQIVND (reference sequence). V shed 5 bases and J 5 bases; nucleotides not matched to a gene: 7.

This clonotype was counted only a few times. This chain links TRBV10-2 with TRBJ2-2; either TRBD1 or TRBD2 may supply D (6 bases each). Germline V gene data show CDR1 as WSHSY and CDR2 as SAAADI. Trimming removed 0 bases at V and 5 bases at J, with 7 bases between. This CDR3 comprises 14 residues. CDR3 sequence: CASSESGGTGELFF. Written as DNA, the CDR3 is TGCGCCAGCAGTGAGTCAGGGGGGACCGGGGAGCTGTTTTTT.

Many counts were recorded for this clonotype. The V and J genes are TRBV4-1 and TRBJ2-3, with 11 bases identical to TRBD2. V shed 7 bases, J shed 1 base, and the junction held 19 bases outside the gene matches. The CDR3 spans 20 residues. CDR1 MGHRA and CDR2 YSYEKL come from the germline V gene. The CDR3 DNA sequence: TGCGCCAGCACTTCAGCCGTGGCTAGCGGGGGGCGAACCCGCACAGATACGCAGTATTTT. This sequence encodes CASTSAVASGGRTRTDTQYF.

V gene TRBV7-2 combines with J gene TRBJ1-2; D is unclear. Trimming took off 8 bases at V and 8 bases at J, with 18 bases between the two ends. The CDR3 length is 13 residues. Germline-derived CDR1 and CDR2 are SGHTA and FQGNSA. CDR3 amino acids: CASGPDQYRGYTF. The CDR3 nucleotides are TGTGCCAGCGGCCCTGACCAATATAGAGGCTACACCTTC.

This clonotype was counted many times. The DNA of the CDR3 is TGCAGCGTTGAAGGAGGTGGCAGGGCCCAAACCTACGAGCAGTACTTC. It encodes CSVEGGGRAQTYEQYF. The chain recombines TRBV29-1 with TRBJ2-7, with TRBD1 as a possible D gene (5 bases). Trimming took 1 base from V and 2 from J, leaving 18 bases between them. Germline V gives CDR1 SQVTM, CDR2 ANQGSEA. The CDR3 length is 16 residues.

This chain joins TRBV4-1 and TRBJ2-4; 14 bases match TRBD2. CDR3 size: 18 residues. V lost 3 bases, J lost 0 bases, and 4 bases stayed unmatched. CDR1 MGHRA and CDR2 YSYEKL come from the germline V gene. Here the CDR3 DNA reads TGCGCCAGCAGCCACGGACTAGCGGGGGGCCTAGCCAAAAACATTCAGTACTTC. It is translated as CASSHGLAGGLAKNIQYF.

Written as DNA, the CDR3 is TGTGCCAGCAGTTTACTGGGACAGGGGGCCAAAAACATTCAGTACTTC. Protein: CASSLLGQGAKNIQYF. The J gene is TRBJ2-4, the V gene TRBV12-3 or TRBV12-4; the match to TRBD1 covers 10 bases. The CDR3 covers 16 residues. The junction had 2 bases not matched to a gene; V was cut back by 2 bases and J by 1 base.

This clonotype was detected a few times. This chain uses TRBV5-1 with TRBJ2-2; 8 bases are a match to TRBD1. The germline V gene encodes CDR1 SGHRS and CDR2 YFSETQ. V shed 4 bases, J shed 6 bases, and the junction held 5 bases outside the gene matches. There are 14 residues in the CDR3. The CDR3 region is CASSGGQGPGELFF. CDR3 bases: TGCGCCAGCAGCGGAGGACAGGGTCCCGGGGAGCTGTTTTTT.

This clonotype was recorded once. This rearrangement joins TRBV9 to TRBJ2-3; perhaps TRBD1 as D (6 bases). CDR1 SGDLS and CDR2 YYNGEE come from the germline V gene. Trimming took off 0 bases at V and 9 bases at J, with 17 bases between the two ends. This CDR3 region has 15 residues. The chain's CDR3 is CASSVGRTGTATQYF. The CDR3 region has the DNA TGTGCCAGCAGCGTAGGTAGAACAGGGACGGCGACGCAGTATTTT.

The table lists this clonotype with a few counts. The chain carries TRBV29-1 and TRBJ2-2; D is perhaps TRBD2 (6 bases). V was shortened by 7 bases and J by 0 bases, with 15 bases between the two germline ends. The germline gives CDR1 SQVTM, CDR2 ANQGSEA. The CDR3 sequence is 15 residues long. The CDR3 loop is CSALGGPANTGELFF. As DNA, the CDR3 is TGCAGCGCCCTGGGGGGACCAGCGAACACCGGGGAGCTGTTTTTT.

V gene TRBV4-3 combines with J gene TRBJ1-6, with 7 bases fitting TRBD1. Looked up from germline, CDR1 is LGHNA and CDR2 is YSLEER. Trimming cost V 2 bases and J 0 bases; bases outside gene matches: 1. The CDR3 contains 16 residues. The DNA of the CDR3 is TGCGCCAGCAGCCAACGGGACAGCTCCTATAATTCACCCCTCCACTTT. It translates to CASSQRDSSYNSPLHF.

This clonotype was found a few times. This chain connects TRBV7-9 to TRBJ1-4; D is ambiguous. Germline V lookup: CDR1 SEHNR, CDR2 FQNEAQ (reference sequence). The CDR3 is 15 amino acids. Trimming shortened V by 5 bases and J by 4 bases, and 14 bases separated the two germline ends. The CDR3 region is CASSAPTYGNEKLFF. CDR3 nucleotides: TGTGCCAGCAGCGCCCCCACGTATGGTAATGAAAAACTGTTTTTT.

As concerns this clonotype: The junction departs from germline at one end; a sequencing error may be responsible. The chain recombines TRBV6-2 or TRBV6-3 with TRBJ2-3, with a possible D match to TRBD1 (6 bases). This CDR3 region has 16 residues. CDR1 and CDR2 from the germline V gene are MNHEY and SVGEGT. This CDR3 is CASSDDLGQYTDTEYF. CDR3 bases: TGTGCCAGCAGTGACGACCTTGGACAGTACACAGATACGGAGTATTTT.

The V and J genes are TRBV5-1 and TRBJ2-5; 9 bases agree with TRBD1. Germline lookup yields CDR1 SGHRS and CDR2 YFSETQ. This CDR3 region has 15 residues. The V and J ends lost 0 bases and 2 bases, in that order; junction bases with no gene match: 2. The CDR3 DNA reads as TGCGCCAGCAGCTTGGACGGGACAGGGCAAGAGACCCAGTACTTC. It translates to CASSLDGTGQETQYF.

The genes are TRBV7-2 and TRBJ2-3; no clear D gene. This CDR3 has 17 residues. The germline V and J ends were trimmed by 2 bases and 4 bases, with 19 bases remaining between them. Germline V gene lookup returns CDR1 SGHTA and CDR2 FQGNSA. The CDR3 DNA reads TGTGCCAGCAGCTTACCCCCCGAGTTAGTTTTGGCAGATACGCAGTATTTT. It translates to CASSLPPELVLADTQYF.

The chain links TRBV7-9 to TRBJ2-2; TRBD1 matches at 10 bases. The CDR3 is 16 amino acids. Germline CDR1 reads SEHNR; CDR2 reads FQNEAQ (reference sequence). With V trimmed by 5 bases and J by 6 bases, 9 bases remained unmatched. The CDR3, as DNA: TGTGCCAGCAGCCCCAAGGACAGGGGGATTGCCGGGGAGCTGTTTTTT. This gives the protein CASSPKDRGIAGELFF.

This clonotype was seen a single time. V gene TRBV4-3 combines with J gene TRBJ2-3, with D possibly being TRBD2 (5 bases). Deletions cut 4 bases from V and 1 base from J, with 12 bases between. The germline CDR1 and CDR2 sequences are LGHNA and YSLEER. This CDR3 has 15 residues. As DNA, the CDR3 is TGCGCCAGCAGCCCCGGACTCTTCGGCACAGATACGCAGTATTTT. Encoded protein: CASSPGLFGTDTQYF.

This chain links TRBV18 with TRBJ2-3, with D maybe TRBD1 (6 bases). Trimming removed 6 bases from V and 6 bases from J, with 16 bases in between. Germline V gene sequence: CDR1 KGHSH, CDR2 LQKENI. The CDR3 has 14 residues. This CDR3 is CASSPEPGADTQYF. CDR3 coding DNA: TGTGCCAGCTCCCCCGAGCCAGGGGCCGATACGCAGTATTTT.

The gene calls are TRBV7-8 and TRBJ2-1; 7 bases match TRBD2. V shed 0 bases and J 11 bases; nucleotides not matched to a gene: 1. The CDR3 consists of 12 residues. The germline CDR1 and CDR2 sequences are SGHVS and FQNEAQ. Here the CDR3 reads CASSLAGGKQFF. CDR3 in DNA: TGTGCCAGCAGCTTAGCGGGGGGGAAGCAGTTCTTC.

This chain joins TRBV25-1 and TRBJ2-2, with D hard to call. The ends were cut back, 3 bases at V and 3 bases at J, with 11 bases in the middle. The CDR3 length is 15 residues. CDR1 and CDR2 (germline): MGHDK, SYGVNS. The chain's CDR3 is CASSDTGWYTGELFF. The CDR3 DNA is TGTGCCAGCAGTGACACGGGTTGGTACACCGGGGAGCTGTTTTTT. Full variable domain (missing parts from reference TRBV25-1 and TRBJ2-2): EADIYQTPRYLVIGTGKKITLECSQTMGHDKMYWYQQDPGMELHLIHYSYGVNSTEKGDLSSESTVSRIRTEHFPLTLESARPSHTSQYLCASSDTGWYTGELFFGEGSRLTVL.

This clonotype was counted between two and nine times. The rearrangement joins TRBV5-1 to TRBJ1-2; D is unclear. V was shortened by 4 bases and J by 5 bases, with 15 bases between the two germline ends. The CDR3 loop spans 14 amino acids. The germline V gene has CDR1 SGHRS and CDR2 YFSETQ. As DNA, the CDR3 is TGCGCCAGCAGCCCCCCGGAGGGAGGATATGGCTACACCTTC. Translation: CASSPPEGGYGYTF.

This clonotype was counted between two and nine times. V is TRBV6-1 and J is TRBJ1-2; 10 bases agree with TRBD1. This CDR3 is 15 amino acids long. CDR1 and CDR2 (germline): MNHNS, SASEGT. V trimming: 7 bases; J trimming: 4 bases; junction bases outside the gene matches: 9. In DNA, the CDR3 is TGTGCCAGCACCCGGGGGGGACAGGGGACCTATGGCTACACCTTC. Its protein is CASTRGGQGTYGYTF.